This T cell receptor beta chain comes out of a study of identical twins. Study results and limitations: With beta out-of-frame sequences, excess sharing by twins was weaker. Zero-insertion findings could be partly confounded by invariant cells (MAIT and iNKT cells).

The sample holds a few counts of this clonotype. The antigen is unknown. A universal primer site arose from template switching, and cDNA bore unique molecular identifiers. TCRdb used MiXCR to reprocess the 5' RACE reads, holding one entry per CDR3 protein. The sample records 700,000 to 950,000 distinct CDR3 sequences, 9% to 15% being singletons. V lost 5 bases to trimming and J lost 6 bases; unmatched junction nucleotides: 6. The CDR3 is made up of 14 amino acids. The data also belong to a second study, concerning yellow fever vaccine responses in identical twins.

The receptor comes from a woman between 18 and 29 years old in good health. The sequencing sample was made of PBMCs. The genes are TRBV12-3 or TRBV12-4 and TRBJ2-2; 7 bases map to TRBD1. The CDR3 sequence is CASSRTQGPGELFF. The CDR3, as DNA: TGTGCCAGCAGTCGAACACAGGGGCCCGGGGAGCTGTTTTTT.